These 29 T cell receptor beta chains were all obtained from the same sample, sequenced in a study of T cell clonality in common variable immunodeficiency. Data came from immunoSEQ multiplex PCR; TCRdb stores just in-frame clones and leaves some out. The sample contains roughly 52,000 clones, none of them singletons. The sample was peripheral blood mononuclear cells. The origin of the receptors is a person aged 18-70 years in good health.

This clone was found many times. The missing CDR3 end, 3 residues past where the read stops, is filled in from the germline J gene. The chain links TRBV10-1 to TRBJ2-1; 12 bases match TRBD2. In germline, CDR1 is WNHNN, CDR2 SYGVQD (reference sequence). V lost 5 bases to trimming and J lost 8 bases; unmatched junction nucleotides: 7. The CDR3 is 15 residues long. CDR3 region: CASSRRLAGVHEQFF. The CDR3 DNA, read in part, is TGCGCCAGCAGTCGGAGACTAGCGGGAGTCCATGAG.

This clone was found many times. Read sequence stops 3 residues before the CDR3 end, and the germline J gene provides the missing end. The rearrangement joins TRBV4-1 to TRBJ2-7, with D perhaps matching TRBD1 (6 bases). V was shortened by 3 bases and J by 3 bases, with 15 bases between the two germline ends. The CDR3 runs 15 residues. Per germline, CDR1 MGHRA and CDR2 YSYEKL. The CDR3 spells CASSHETGGHYEQYF. The DNA read from the CDR3 is TGCGCCAGCAGCCATGAGACAGGAGGACACTACGAG.

For this clone: The sequenced fragment ends 3 residues before the CDR3 boundary, so the rest is inferred from the germline J gene. The chain combines TRBV7-2 with TRBJ1-2; tentative D call: TRBD1 (6 bases). The CDR3 extends over 14 amino acids. Looked up from germline, CDR1 is SGHTA and CDR2 is FQGNSA. The CDR3 bases that were read are TGTGCCAGCACCCTATCTTCTCTCAGGGGCGAC. Amino acids: CASTLSSLRGD. The whole CDR3 reads CASTLSSLRGDYTF. The full variable domain, its missing parts supplied by reference TRBV7-2 and TRBJ1-2, is GAGVSQSPSNKVTEKGKDVELRCDPISGHTALYWYRQSLGQGLEFLIYFQGNSAPDKSGLPSDRFSAERTGGSVSTLTIQRTQQEDSAVYLCASTLSSLRGDYTFGSGTRLTVV.

In its sample, this clone was seen many times. From the germline J gene comes the end of the CDR3, since the read stops 3 residues before it. V gene TRBV5-6 combines with J gene TRBJ1-5; weak D call: TRBD1 (5 bases). CDR3 length: 15 amino acids. Trimming stripped 2 bases from V and 6 bases from J, with 15 bases between. Germline V gives CDR1 SGHDT, CDR2 YYEEEE. The sequenced CDR3 bases are TGTGCCAGCAGCTTCGGATACTCAGGGATTCAGCCC. This encodes CASSFGYSGIQP. The full CDR3 is CASSFGYSGIQPQHF. Complete variable domain (other parts from reference TRBV5-6 and TRBJ1-5): DAGVTQSPTHLIKTRGQQVTLRCSPKSGHDTVSWYQQALGQGPQFIFQYYEEEERQRGNFPDRFSGHQFPNYSSELNVNALLLGDSALYLCASSFGYSGIQPQHFGDGTRLSIL.

This clone was picked up many times. The read ends 3 residues early relative to the CDR3; the germline J gene fills the gap. This chain joins TRBV19 and TRBJ2-6, with D possibly matching TRBD2 (6 bases). Trimming removed 3 bases at V and 2 bases at J, with 8 bases between. CDR1 and CDR2 (germline): LNHDA, SQIVND (reference sequence). The CDR3 is 15 amino acids. The CDR3 region is CASSIGGAGANVLTF. CDR3 DNA (partial): TGTGCCAGTAGTATCGGAGGGGCTGGGGCCAACGTC.

This clone was recorded at least ten times. The read ends 3 residues before the CDR3 terminus; that terminus is restored from the germline J gene. J is TRBJ2-2 and V is TRBV20-1, with 9 bases aligning to TRBD2. Germline values: CDR1 DFQATT, CDR2 SNEGSKA (reference sequence). The CDR3 runs 15 residues. The V segment lost 6 bases and the J segment 5 bases; nucleotides outside the gene matches: 10. CDR3 region: CSAATSGVRTGELFF. Incomplete CDR3 DNA: TGCAGTGCCGCGACTAGCGGAGTGAGGACCGGGGAG.

This clone was counted between two and nine times. Read sequence stops 3 residues before the CDR3 end, and the germline J gene provides the missing end. The J gene is TRBJ1-2, the V gene TRBV20-1, with D possibly TRBD1 on 5 matching bases. The germline CDR1 and CDR2 sequences are DFQATT and SNEGSKA (reference sequence). The CDR3 extends over 15 amino acids. Incomplete CDR3 DNA: TGCAGTGCTAGAGAATCGGGACTAGCAGTCTACGAC. The encoded protein is CSARESGLAVYD. The full CDR3 protein is CSARESGLAVYDYTF.

This clone occurred a few times. The CDR3 is cut off 3 residues early in the read; its end comes from the germline J gene. V is TRBV7-2 and J is TRBJ2-3; 9 nucleotides agree with TRBD1. With 2 bases clipped from V and 4 bases from J, the junction kept 4 bases outside the gene matches. The CDR3 has 15 residues. CDR1 and CDR2 from the germline V gene are SGHTA and FQGNSA. CDR3 loop: CASSLQDRGPDTQYF. Partial CDR3 DNA: TGTGCCAGCAGCTTACAGGACAGGGGCCCAGATACG. The full variable domain, with the rest looked up from reference TRBV7-2 and TRBJ2-3, is GAGVSQSPSNKVTEKGKDVELRCDPISGHTALYWYRQSLGQGLEFLIYFQGNSAPDKSGLPSDRFSAERTGGSVSTLTIQRTQQEDSAVYLCASSLQDRGPDTQYFGPGTRLTVL.

Concerning this clone itself: The CDR3 extends 3 residues past the end of the read, so its final part is completed from the germline J gene. The chain uses TRBV19 and TRBJ1-2; 10 bases line up with TRBD1. The CDR3 runs to 15 residues. After removal of 5 bases from V and 4 bases from J, the junction contained 7 bases not matched to a gene. Germline V gene data show CDR1 as LNHDA and CDR2 as SQIVND (reference sequence). The CDR3 loop is CASSLATGGVYGYTF. CDR3 DNA (partial): TGTGCCAGTAGTCTCGCGACAGGGGGCGTCTATGGC.

As for this clone: The read ends 3 residues before the CDR3 terminus; that terminus is restored from the germline J gene. J is TRBJ1-2 and V is TRBV13, with TRBD1 as a possible D gene (5 bases). CDR1 is PRHDT, CDR2 FYEKMQ, per germline (reference sequence). V was trimmed by 0 bases and J by 4 bases, leaving 9 bases between them. This CDR3 comprises 14 residues. The covered CDR3 bases are TGTGCCAGCAGCTTAGGGGCAGGGTCCTATGGC. This gives the protein CASSLGAGSYG. The full CDR3 sequence reads CASSLGAGSYGYTF.

This clone was detected ten times or more. The read is 3 residues too short to cover the CDR3 end, so that end is filled in from the germline J gene. The genes are TRBV5-1 and TRBJ2-1; 8 bases map to TRBD2. The V segment lost 5 bases and the J segment 4 bases; nucleotides outside the gene matches: 5. The CDR3 contains 14 residues. Germline V gene lookup returns CDR1 SGHRS and CDR2 YFSETQ. The sequenced part of the CDR3 DNA is TGCGCCAGCAGTCTATCTAGCGGGTACAATGAG. It codes for CASSLSSGYNE. The full CDR3 sequence reads CASSLSSGYNEQFF.

This clone was seen more than once but under ten times. With the read ending 3 residues before the CDR3 end, the germline J gene is used to fill in that end. V is TRBV6-2 or TRBV6-3 and J is TRBJ2-5, with D perhaps matching TRBD1 (5 bases). Trimming cost V 4 bases and J 2 bases, with 11 bases left between them. Germline V lookup: CDR1 MNHEY, CDR2 SVGEGT. CDR3 length equals 14 residues. CDR3 bases read: TGTGCCAGCAGTTCCCCGACAGCTCAAGAGACC. Translation: CASSSPTAQET. The whole CDR3 sequence is CASSSPTAQETQYF.

The sample holds a few counts of this clone. The sequenced fragment ends 3 residues before the CDR3 boundary, so the rest is inferred from the germline J gene. The J gene is TRBJ2-7, the V gene TRBV7-9; the match to TRBD1 covers 9 bases. CDR3 length equals 15 residues. Trimming took 4 bases from V and 5 from J; bases not matched to a gene: 9. In germline, CDR1 is SEHNR, CDR2 FQNEAQ (reference sequence). The sequenced part of the CDR3 DNA is TGTGCCAGCAGCTATGGGACAGGGTCGTCCGACGAG. It translates to CASSYGTGSSDE. The full CDR3 is CASSYGTGSSDEQYF. Complete variable domain (other parts from reference TRBV7-9 and TRBJ2-7): DTGVSQNPRHKITKRGQNVTFRCDPISEHNRLYWYRQTLGQGPEFLTYFQNEAQLEKSRLLSDRFSAERPKGSFSTLEIQRTEQGDSAMYLCASSYGTGSSDEQYFGPGTRLTVT.

The sample holds a few counts of this clone. The sequenced fragment ends 3 residues before the CDR3 boundary, so the rest is inferred from the germline J gene. The chain links TRBV7-2 to TRBJ2-1; 7 bases are a match to TRBD2. V lost 5 bases, J lost 6 bases, and 10 bases stayed unmatched. Germline loops: CDR1 SGHTA, CDR2 FQGNSA. This CDR3 has 15 residues. The part of the CDR3 DNA that was read is TGTGCCAGCAGCCCCGGGACTATAGAGGTCAATGAG. Amino acid sequence: CASSPGTIEVNE. The whole CDR3 protein reads CASSPGTIEVNEQFF.

About this clone: Read data end 3 residues before the CDR3 end; the end is taken from the germline J gene. The chain combines TRBV20-1 with TRBJ2-1; TRBD2 matches at 8 bases. With 6 bases clipped from V and 5 bases from J, the junction kept 9 bases outside the gene matches. Germline V CDR1 and CDR2: DFQATT, SNEGSKA (reference sequence). This CDR3 comprises 14 residues. The chain's CDR3 is CSAPIGLADNEQFF. The CDR3 DNA, read in part, is TGCAGTGCCCCTATCGGACTAGCAGACAATGAG.

This clone occurred many times. The read falls 3 residues short of the CDR3 end, and the missing part is taken from the germline J gene. The J gene is TRBJ1-4, the V gene TRBV13, with D possibly matching TRBD1 (6 bases). Trimming cost V 5 bases and J 2 bases, with 12 bases left between them. This CDR3 has 15 residues. CDR1 is PRHDT and CDR2 is FYEKMQ in the germline V gene (reference sequence). The CDR3 here is CASSINRVTNEKLFF. CDR3 DNA (partial): TGTGCCAGCAGCATAAACAGGGTGACTAATGAAAAA.

The sequenced CDR3 bases are TGTGCCAGTAGGCCCGGGACAGTTAATTCACCA. It codes for CASRPGTVNSP. The complete CDR3 sequence is CASRPGTVNSPLFF. This chain joins TRBV19 and TRBJ1-4; 7 bases map to TRBD1. The DNA ends 3 residues before the CDR3 does, and the rest of the CDR3 is filled in from the germline J gene. Germline V gives CDR1 LNHDA, CDR2 SQIVND (reference sequence). CDR3 length equals 14 residues.

In its sample, this clone was seen many times. The CDR3 end is not reached by the read, which stops 3 residues before it; the germline J gene fills it in. The genes are TRBV20-1 and TRBJ2-7; D perhaps matches TRBD2 (6 bases). Germline CDR1 reads DFQATT; CDR2 reads SNEGSKA (reference sequence). Trimming removed 5 bases at V and 3 bases at J, with 17 bases between. This CDR3 comprises 14 residues. The sequenced part of the CDR3 DNA is TGCAGTGCTGTCGATTCGGGACTCAGCTACGAG. Translated: CSAVDSGLSYE. The whole CDR3 protein reads CSAVDSGLSYEQYF.

This clone was counted at least ten times. Coverage ceases 3 residues before the CDR3 finishes, and the germline J gene fills in the end. V usage is TRBV20-1 and J usage is TRBJ2-3; TRBD2 agrees at 7 bases. V was clipped by 4 bases and J by 7 bases; unmatched bases: 2. Germline CDR1 DFQATT, CDR2 SNEGSKA (reference sequence). The CDR3 loop spans 11 amino acids. The sequenced CDR3 bases are TGCAGTGCTAAGGGACTAAATACG. The encoded protein is CSAKGLNT. The entire CDR3 protein reads CSAKGLNTQYF.

About this clone: The read is 3 residues too short to cover the CDR3 end, so that end is filled in from the germline J gene. This chain connects TRBV19 to TRBJ1-4, with 7 bases lining up with TRBD1. The V gene's germline CDR1 is LNHDA and CDR2 SQIVND (reference sequence). The length of the CDR3 is 15 residues. CDR3 bases read: TGTGCCAGTAGTGACAGGGCCCTGGGGGCCAACGTA. This codes for CASSDRALGANV. The full CDR3 sequence reads CASSDRALGANVLFF. The full variable domain, completed using reference TRBV19 and TRBJ1-4, is DGGITQSPKYLFRKEGQNVTLSCEQNLNHDAMYWYRQDPGQGLRLIYYSQIVNDFQKGDIAEGYSVSREKKESFPLTVTSAQKNPTAFYLCASSDRALGANVLFFGSGTQLSVL.

This clone was recorded at least ten times. The read ends 3 residues early relative to the CDR3; the germline J gene fills the gap. The gene calls are TRBV2 and TRBJ1-2; a weak D match, TRBD1 (6 bases). Germline V CDR1 and CDR2: SNHLY, FYNNEI. The CDR3 runs to 12 residues. CDR3 residues: CASSVDSPGYTF. The sequenced part of the CDR3 DNA is TGTGCCAGCAGTGTGGACAGTCCCGGC.

A few counts support this clone. The read ends 3 residues shy of where the CDR3 ends; the end is completed using the germline J gene. The rearrangement joins TRBV11-3 to TRBJ2-2, with TRBD2 identical over 7 bases. The CDR3 extends over 14 amino acids. V dropped 7 bases and J dropped 4; count of bases not matched to a gene: 6. The germline gives CDR1 SGHNT, CDR2 YENEEA. The sequenced CDR3 bases are TGTGCCAGCACCAAGCGGGGCACCACCGGGGAG. Its protein product is CASTKRGTTGE. The complete CDR3 reads CASTKRGTTGELFF.

This clone was seen repeatedly, ten times or more. The CDR3 region is CASSQRRENTEAFF. The sequenced part of the CDR3 DNA is TGTGCCAGCTCACAGCGTCGAGAGAACACTGAA. The rearrangement links TRBV18 to TRBJ1-1; D is uncertain. The DNA ends 3 residues before the CDR3 does, and the rest of the CDR3 is filled in from the germline J gene. The V gene's germline CDR1 is KGHSH and CDR2 LQKENI. This CDR3 comprises 14 residues. V was cut by 4 bases and J by 1 base, with 10 bases left in between.

This clone was seen repeatedly, ten times or more. The read stops 3 residues short of the end of the CDR3; the missing end is completed from the germline J gene. J is TRBJ1-1 and V is TRBV5-5, with TRBD1 matching over 7 bases. Germline CDR1 reads SGHKS; CDR2 reads YYEKEE (reference sequence). The CDR3 has 15 residues. V shed 4 bases and J 0 bases; nucleotides not matched to a gene: 6. The DNA read from the CDR3 is TGTGCCAGCAGCACGGGGGACAGAATGAACACTGAA. Its translation is CASSTGDRMNTE. The whole CDR3 region reads CASSTGDRMNTEAFF.

This clone was detected only a few times. The observed sequence ends 3 residues before the CDR3 terminus, with the missing tail filled in from the germline J gene. The gene calls are TRBV5-4 and TRBJ2-5; 10 positions agree with TRBD2. CDR3 length equals 15 residues. V gave up 2 bases and J gave up 5 bases; unmatched junction bases: 6. Germline CDR1 is SGHNT and CDR2 is YYREEE (reference sequence). The CDR3 bases that were read are TGTGCCAGCAGCTTCGGTCTAGCGGGAGTGGAGACC. Encoded protein: CASSFGLAGVET. The complete CDR3 sequence is CASSFGLAGVETQYF.

This clone was seen a few times. Partial CDR3 DNA: TGTGCCAGCAGCCAGGGGACAGGGGTAAATTCACCC. It translates to CASSQGTGVNSP. The complete CDR3 protein is CASSQGTGVNSPLHF. V is TRBV7-6 and J is TRBJ1-6; 10 nucleotides agree with TRBD1. The read gets to within 3 residues of the CDR3 end, and the germline J gene fills in the rest. V shed 5 bases, J shed 7 bases, and the junction held 5 bases outside the gene matches. Germline CDR1 and CDR2: SGHVS and FNYEAQ. The CDR3 runs 15 residues. Using reference TRBV7-6 and TRBJ1-6 for the parts outside the CDR3, the full variable domain is GAGVSQSPRYKVTKRGQDVALRCDPISGHVSLYWYRQALGQGPEFLTYFNYEAQQDKSGLPNDRFSAERPEGSISTLTIQRTEQRDSAMYRCASSQGTGVNSPLHFGNGTRLTVT.

This clone was seen many times. Read coverage stops 3 residues before the CDR3 terminus; the germline J gene supplies the remainder. The chain couples TRBV20-1 to TRBJ2-3; 8 nucleotides agree with TRBD1. Germline V gene sequence: CDR1 DFQATT, CDR2 SNEGSKA (reference sequence). Germline trimming cut 6 bases from V and 2 bases from J; bases unmatched to any gene: 4. The CDR3 loop spans 13 amino acids. The part of the CDR3 DNA that was read is TGCAGTGCCCCGGGACAGGCCACAGATACG. It is translated as CSAPGQATDT. In full, the CDR3 is CSAPGQATDTQYF.

This clone was recorded at least ten times. The read finishes 3 residues shy of the CDR3 end, and the germline J gene is used to complete it. V is TRBV12-3 or TRBV12-4 and J is TRBJ2-2; 10 bases agree with TRBD1. This CDR3 has 16 residues. J gave up 5 bases and V 5 bases, and 8 bases lay outside the gene matches. CDR3 DNA, as far as it was read: TGTGCCAGCAGTGTTCGGACAGGGGGAGAGACCGGGGAG. It specifies CASSVRTGGETGE. The CDR3 as a whole reads CASSVRTGGETGELFF.

In this sample, this clone turned up many times. The sequenced fragment ends 3 residues before the CDR3 boundary, so the rest is inferred from the germline J gene. The chain has TRBV7-3 and TRBJ2-3, with a tentative D call TRBD1 (5 bases). V was trimmed by 0 bases and J by 4 bases, leaving 14 bases between them. CDR1 SGHTA and CDR2 FQGTGA come from the germline V gene. This CDR3 is built from 16 residues. Partial CDR3 DNA: TGTGCCAGCAGCTTAACCGGGCAGGGATGGGCAGATACG. Its translation: CASSLTGQGWADT. The entire CDR3 protein reads CASSLTGQGWADTQYF.